This T cell receptor beta chain stems from a study of control samples from healthy donors and cancer patients. Germline V CDR1 and CDR2: LGHDT, YNNKEL (reference sequence). V lost 1 base, J lost 8 bases, and 12 bases stayed unmatched. This CDR3 comprises 17 residues. TCRdb's copy holds only in-frame clones and misses some; the assay was immunoSEQ multiplex PCR. The profile shows some 140,000 clones, approximately 90% of them singletons. The rearrangement uses TRBV3-1 (or the pseudogene TRBV3-2) and TRBJ2-1; 9 bases match TRBD1. This clonotype originated in a woman aged 25-40 years in good health. The sequencing input was blood. DNA of the CDR3: TGTGCCAGCAGCCAAGTCGCATCCGGGACAGGGATGGATGAGCAGTTCTTC. Residues: CASSQVASGTGMDEQFF.